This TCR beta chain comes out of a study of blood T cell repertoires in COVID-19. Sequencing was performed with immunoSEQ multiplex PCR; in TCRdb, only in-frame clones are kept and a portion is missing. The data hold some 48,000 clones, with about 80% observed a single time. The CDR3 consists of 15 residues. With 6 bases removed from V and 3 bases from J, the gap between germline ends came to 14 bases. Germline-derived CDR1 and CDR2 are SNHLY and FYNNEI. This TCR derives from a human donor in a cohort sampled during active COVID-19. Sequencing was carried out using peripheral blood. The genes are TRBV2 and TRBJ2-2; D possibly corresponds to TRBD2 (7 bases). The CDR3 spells CASSTSDRHTGELFF. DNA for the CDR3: TGTGCCAGCAGCACTAGCGACAGGCACACCGGGGAGCTGTTTTTT.